Listed below are T cell receptor beta chains from one sample, sequenced in a study of blood T cell repertoires in COVID-19. Data came from immunoSEQ multiplex PCR; TCRdb stores just in-frame clones and leaves some out. The data contain approximately 190,000 clones, roughly 79% of them singletons. Material: peripheral blood. The receptor set was obtained from a human donor with acute or convalescent COVID-19. The donor label of this sample is uncertain. Both conserved end residues are part of each CDR3. A D gene is named only where the DNA matches it firmly. Clone size is given for some rows only: seen once, a few or many times, or a class if the clone is expanded.

J: TRBJ2-5
D: -
V: TRBV5-1
length: 16
size: once
CDR3: CASSLGGRGYQETQYF
DNA: TGCGCCAGCAGCTTGGGGGGAAGGGGGTACCAAGAGACCCAGTACTTC

J: TRBJ2-3
D: TRBD2
V: TRBV27
length: 15
size: -
CDR3: CASSPWTSGTDTQYF
DNA: TGTGCCAGCAGTCCGTGGACTAGCGGCACAGATACGCAGTATTTT

J: TRBJ1-2
D: -
V: TRBV6-5
length: 14
size: once
CDR3: CASKLTGTNYGYTF
DNA: TGTGCCAGCAAGCTAACCGGGACAAACTATGGCTACACCTTC

J: TRBJ2-5
D: TRBD1
V: TRBV5-6
length: 13
size: -
CDR3: CASNTGVGETQYF
DNA: TGTGCCAGCAATACAGGGGTTGGGGAGACCCAGTACTTC

J: TRBJ2-2
D: TRBD2
V: TRBV4-3
length: 16
size: -
CDR3: CASSLRAGGDTGELFF
DNA: TGCGCCAGCAGCCTCCGAGCGGGAGGGGACACCGGGGAGCTGTTTTTT

J: TRBJ1-4
D: -
V: TRBV6-2/TRBV6-3
length: 12
size: -
CDR3: CASSRLNEKLFF
DNA: TGTGCCAGCAGTCGGTTGAATGAAAAACTGTTTTTT

J: TRBJ2-2
D: -
V: TRBV30
length: 12
size: -
CDR3: CAWSSPAGELFF
DNA: TGTGCCTGGAGCTCCCCGGCCGGGGAGCTGTTTTTT

J: TRBJ2-7
D: -
V: TRBV5-6
length: 15
size: -
CDR3: CASSLVGQGGSEQYF
DNA: TGTGCCAGCAGCTTGGTAGGCCAGGGAGGAAGCGAGCAGTACTTC

J: TRBJ1-3
D: -
V: TRBV10-3
length: 15
size: -
CDR3: CAISGGGTGGNTIYF
DNA: TGTGCCATCAGTGGAGGAGGGACTGGCGGAAACACCATATATTTT

J: TRBJ1-5
D: TRBD1
V: TRBV12-3/TRBV12-4
length: 12
size: few
CDR3: CASSFDRAVTHF
DNA: TGTGCCAGCAGTTTTGACAGGGCGGTGACGCATTTT

J: TRBJ1-5
D: -
V: TRBV3-1/TRBV3-2
length: 13
size: -
CDR3: CASSPRENQPQHF
DNA: TGTGCCAGCAGCCCCCGGGAAAATCAGCCCCAGCATTTT

J: TRBJ1-1
D: TRBD1
V: TRBV7-9
length: 16
size: -
CDR3: CASSSVQGRKNTEAFF
DNA: TGTGCCAGCAGCTCAGTACAGGGGAGGAAAAACACTGAAGCTTTCTTT

J: TRBJ2-7
D: -
V: TRBV11-2
length: 14
size: -
CDR3: CASRDWKFGYEQYF
DNA: TGTGCCAGCAGGGACTGGAAGTTCGGCTACGAGCAGTACTTC

J: TRBJ2-5
D: -
V: TRBV7-9
length: 15
size: -
CDR3: CASSRGEARGETQYF
DNA: TGTGCCAGCAGCCGTGGGGAGGCCCGGGGGGAGACCCAGTACTTC

J: TRBJ1-6
D: -
V: TRBV6-5
length: 11
size: once
CDR3: CASSAQLPLHF
DNA: TGTGCCAGCAGCGCTCAGTTGCCCCTCCACTTT

J: TRBJ2-1
D: TRBD1
V: TRBV7-2
length: 19
size: -
CDR3: CASSSRDRESIASYNEQFF
DNA: TGTGCCAGCAGCTCCCGGGACAGGGAATCCATTGCCTCCTACAATGAGCAGTTCTTC

J: TRBJ1-5
D: -
V: TRBV30
length: 13
size: -
CDR3: CAWSSWTEGPQHF
DNA: TGTGCCTGGAGTAGCTGGACAGAGGGGCCCCAGCATTTT

J: TRBJ2-7
D: TRBD2
V: TRBV11-3
length: 15
size: -
CDR3: CASSSHSGRINEQYF
DNA: TGTGCCAGCAGCTCCCATAGCGGGAGAATTAACGAGCAGTACTTC

J: TRBJ2-7
D: -
V: TRBV5-3
length: 15
size: few
CDR3: CARSKRNLFVHEQYF
DNA: TGTGCCAGAAGCAAGCGGAATCTTTTTGTCCACGAGCAGTACTTC

J: TRBJ1-1
D: TRBD1
V: TRBV3-1/TRBV3-2
length: 11
size: -
CDR3: CASSRQGEAFF
DNA: TGTGCCAGCAGCCGACAGGGGGAAGCTTTCTTT

J: TRBJ2-5
D: TRBD1
V: TRBV19
length: 14
size: -
CDR3: CASRTEGGAKTQYF
DNA: TGTGCCAGTAGGACTGAAGGGGGCGCGAAGACCCAGTACTTC

J: TRBJ1-1
D: TRBD1
V: TRBV7-9
length: 14
size: -
CDR3: CASSLRQGDTEAFF
DNA: TGTGCCAGCAGCTTACGGCAGGGGGACACTGAAGCTTTCTTT

J: TRBJ2-5
D: -
V: TRBV5-8
length: 13
size: once
CDR3: CASSLGVRETQYF
DNA: TGTGCCAGCAGCTTGGGAGTTCGAGAGACCCAGTACTTC

J: TRBJ2-4
D: TRBD1
V: TRBV7-2
length: 16
size: -
CDR3: CASSLVPGQAGDIQYF
DNA: TGTGCCAGCAGCTTAGTCCCGGGACAGGCTGGAGACATTCAGTACTTC

J: TRBJ1-2
D: -
V: TRBV7-9
length: 14
size: -
CDR3: CASSLSQGLYGYTF
DNA: TGTGCCAGCAGCTTATCCCAGGGGCTCTATGGCTACACCTTC

J: TRBJ1-1
D: -
V: TRBV2
length: 14
size: -
CDR3: CASRGQGRGSEAFF
DNA: TGTGCCAGCAGGGGCCAGGGGCGTGGGTCTGAAGCTTTCTTT

J: TRBJ2-3
D: TRBD2
V: TRBV6-5
length: 16
size: -
CDR3: CASSYSGGRGTDTQYF
DNA: TGTGCCAGCAGTTACTCGGGGGGGAGAGGCACAGATACGCAGTATTTT

J: TRBJ1-3
D: -
V: TRBV28
length: 15
size: -
CDR3: CASSLVGDTGNTIYF
DNA: TGTGCCAGCAGTTTAGTCGGGGATACTGGAAACACCATATATTTT

J: TRBJ2-2
D: TRBD2
V: TRBV5-4
length: 17
size: -
CDR3: CASSPGLAGSNTGELFF
DNA: TGTGCCAGCAGCCCTGGACTAGCGGGCTCGAACACCGGGGAGCTGTTTTTT

J: TRBJ1-4
D: TRBD1
V: TRBV6-5
length: 15
size: -
CDR3: CASSYPGQGNEKLFF
DNA: TGTGCCAGCAGTTACCCGGGACAGGGGAACGAAAAACTGTTTTTT

J: TRBJ1-3
D: TRBD1
V: TRBV12-5
length: 17
size: few
CDR3: CASGLPTGGRSGNTIYF
DNA: TGTGCTAGTGGTTTGCCTACAGGGGGAAGGTCTGGAAACACCATATATTTT

J: TRBJ2-5
D: -
V: TRBV18
length: 13
size: -
CDR3: CASSPRLEETQYF
DNA: TGTGCCAGCTCACCACGACTAGAAGAGACCCAGTACTTC

J: TRBJ2-4
D: TRBD1
V: TRBV6-5
length: 13
size: few
CDR3: CASGGTGENIQYF
DNA: TGTGCCAGTGGGGGGACAGGGGAAAACATTCAGTACTTC

J: TRBJ2-1
D: TRBD2
V: TRBV6-5
length: 12
size: -
CDR3: CASSGRYGEQFF
DNA: TGTGCCAGTAGCGGGAGATACGGTGAGCAGTTCTTC

J: TRBJ1-2
D: TRBD1
V: TRBV5-6
length: 11
size: -
CDR3: CASRSTGDYTF
DNA: TGTGCCAGCAGGTCGACAGGGGACTACACCTTC

J: TRBJ2-3
D: TRBD2
V: TRBV7-3
length: 15
size: -
CDR3: CASSVSGGNTDTQYF
DNA: TGTGCCAGCAGCGTATCCGGGGGGAATACAGATACGCAGTATTTT

J: TRBJ2-7
D: -
V: TRBV5-6
length: 14
size: -
CDR3: CASSPGLLPYEQYF
DNA: TGTGCCAGCAGCCCCGGGTTGCTTCCCTACGAGCAGTACTTC

J: TRBJ1-4
D: -
V: TRBV19
length: 14
size: few
CDR3: CASSKPGVREKLFF
DNA: TGTGCCAGTAGTAAACCAGGGGTTCGGGAAAAACTGTTTTTT

J: TRBJ1-3
D: TRBD1
V: TRBV19
length: 15
size: few
CDR3: CASSQQGSPGNTIYF
DNA: TGTGCCAGTAGCCAACAGGGGAGTCCTGGAAACACCATATATTTT

J: TRBJ1-2
D: -
V: TRBV6-5
length: 16
size: -
CDR3: CASSYSIPGTNYGYTF
DNA: TGTGCCAGCAGTTACTCGATCCCAGGGACTAACTATGGCTACACCTTC

J: TRBJ2-5
D: TRBD2
V: TRBV5-1
length: 16
size: -
CDR3: CASGQRGLWGQETQYF
DNA: TGCGCCAGCGGCCAGCGGGGCCTTTGGGGGCAAGAGACCCAGTACTTC

J: TRBJ1-2
D: TRBD1
V: TRBV5-1
length: 14
size: few
CDR3: CASSPGTVNYGYTF
DNA: TGCGCCAGCAGCCCCGGGACAGTAAACTATGGCTACACCTTC

J: TRBJ1-4
D: -
V: TRBV28
length: 16
size: -
CDR3: CASSLLRDSSGEKLFF
DNA: TGTGCCAGCAGTTTACTCCGGGACTCAAGCGGGGAAAAACTGTTTTTT

J: TRBJ2-2
D: -
V: TRBV19
length: 14
size: -
CDR3: CASSITGPTGELFF
DNA: TGTGCCAGTAGTATAACAGGACCAACCGGGGAGCTGTTTTTT

J: TRBJ2-2
D: -
V: TRBV12-3/TRBV12-4
length: 13
size: -
CDR3: CASRQVATGELFF
DNA: TGTGCCAGCCGACAGGTCGCCACCGGGGAGCTGTTTTTT

J: TRBJ2-1
D: TRBD1
V: TRBV5-4
length: 15
size: -
CDR3: CASSRDRGSYNEQFF
DNA: TGTGCCAGCAGCCGGGACAGGGGATCTTACAATGAGCAGTTCTTC

J: TRBJ1-5
D: TRBD1
V: TRBV19
length: 16
size: -
CDR3: CASSAVTGDGNQPQHF
DNA: TGTGCCAGTAGTGCGGTCACAGGGGACGGCAATCAGCCCCAGCATTTT

J: TRBJ2-1
D: TRBD2
V: TRBV19
length: 14
size: -
CDR3: CASSGLAGDYEQFF
DNA: TGTGCCAGTAGCGGACTAGCGGGAGATTATGAGCAGTTCTTC

J: TRBJ1-1
D: TRBD1
V: TRBV6-5
length: 14
size: few
CDR3: CASSVNRGPREAFF
DNA: TGTGCCAGCAGCGTTAACAGGGGGCCAAGGGAAGCTTTCTTT

J: TRBJ2-7
D: -
V: TRBV9
length: 15
size: -
CDR3: CASSVGSASSYEQYF
DNA: TGTGCCAGCAGCGTAGGGAGCGCGAGCTCCTACGAGCAGTACTTC

J: TRBJ2-1
D: TRBD1
V: TRBV4-2
length: 14
size: -
CDR3: CASSLGQGDNEQFF
DNA: TGTGCCAGCAGCCTGGGACAGGGGGACAATGAGCAGTTCTTC

J: TRBJ1-5
D: -
V: TRBV18
length: 14
size: -
CDR3: CASSADLPNQPQHF
DNA: TGTGCCAGCTCAGCGGACTTGCCTAATCAGCCCCAGCATTTT

J: TRBJ1-5
D: -
V: TRBV11-2
length: 17
size: -
CDR3: CASSLDGRGGGNQPQHF
DNA: TGTGCCAGCAGCTTAGACGGGAGGGGCGGGGGCAATCAGCCCCAGCATTTT

J: TRBJ1-1
D: TRBD1
V: TRBV6-5
length: 14
size: few
CDR3: CASSYSGGRREAFF
DNA: TGTGCCAGCAGTTACTCAGGGGGCAGGAGGGAAGCTTTCTTT

J: TRBJ1-3
D: -
V: TRBV30
length: 17
size: -
CDR3: CAWSVRSGPTSGNTIYF
DNA: TGTGCCTGGAGTGTACGTTCTGGGCCGACCTCTGGAAACACCATATATTTT

J: TRBJ2-2
D: TRBD2
V: TRBV9
length: 14
size: few
CDR3: CASTRESAAGELFF
DNA: TGTGCCAGCACGCGGGAGAGCGCCGCCGGGGAGCTGTTTTTT

J: TRBJ2-5
D: -
V: TRBV29-1
length: 12
size: -
CDR3: CSVEYPVETQYF
DNA: TGCAGCGTTGAATACCCGGTAGAGACCCAGTACTTC

J: TRBJ2-1
D: TRBD2
V: TRBV29-1
length: 16
size: -
CDR3: CSVGGTSGTPYNEQFF
DNA: TGCAGCGTTGGAGGGACTAGCGGGACCCCCTACAATGAGCAGTTCTTC

J: TRBJ1-2
D: -
V: TRBV19
length: 14
size: -
CDR3: CASTSTGGDYGYTF
DNA: TGTGCCAGTACTTCGACGGGAGGTGACTATGGCTACACCTTC